This TCR beta chain was captured in a study of blood T cell repertoires in COVID-19. About the study: From the United States, Italy and Spain came samples of acute and convalescent COVID-19. T cells, B-cell-depleted T cells, or PBMCs supplied cDNA or gDNA.

In the original processing: Estimation of nucleated cell counts relied on the amplification of reference gene primers. Profiled with immunoSEQ multiplex PCR; TCRdb holds only in-frame clones, not every one. V and J calls and clone size are given by that table; D and trimming were obtained from the DNA. The sample has about 190,000 clones, about 80% seen once. The CDR3 is 15 residues long. The ends lost 1 base at V and 2 bases at J; junction bases unmatched: 1. CDR1 is SGHVS, CDR2 FNYEAQ, per germline. The V and J genes are TRBV7-6 and TRBJ2-1; 8 bases agree with TRBD2. The origin of this receptor is a man in his sixties with acute or convalescent COVID-19. Sequencing used peripheral blood. The CDR3 DNA reads as TGTGCCAGCAGCTTAGACGGGGGGGCCTACAATGAGCAGTTCTTC. Its protein is CASSLDGGAYNEQFF.